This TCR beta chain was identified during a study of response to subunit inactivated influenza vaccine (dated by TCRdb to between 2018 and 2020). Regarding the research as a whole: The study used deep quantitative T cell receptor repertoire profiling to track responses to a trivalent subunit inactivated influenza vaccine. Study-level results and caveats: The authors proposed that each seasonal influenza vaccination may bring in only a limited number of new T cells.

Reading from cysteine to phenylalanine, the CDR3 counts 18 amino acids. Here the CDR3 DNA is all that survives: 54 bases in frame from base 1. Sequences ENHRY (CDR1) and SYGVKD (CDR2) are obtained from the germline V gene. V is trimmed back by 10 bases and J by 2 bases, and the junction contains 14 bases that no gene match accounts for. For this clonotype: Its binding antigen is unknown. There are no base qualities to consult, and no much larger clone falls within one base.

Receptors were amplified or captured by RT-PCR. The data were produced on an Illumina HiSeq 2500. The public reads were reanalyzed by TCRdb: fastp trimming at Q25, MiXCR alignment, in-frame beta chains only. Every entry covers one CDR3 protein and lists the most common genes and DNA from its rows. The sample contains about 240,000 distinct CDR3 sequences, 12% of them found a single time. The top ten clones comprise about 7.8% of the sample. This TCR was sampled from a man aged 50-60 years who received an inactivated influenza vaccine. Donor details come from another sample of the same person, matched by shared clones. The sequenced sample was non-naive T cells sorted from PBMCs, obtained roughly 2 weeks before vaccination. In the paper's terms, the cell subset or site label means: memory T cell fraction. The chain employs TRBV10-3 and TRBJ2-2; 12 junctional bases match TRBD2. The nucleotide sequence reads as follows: TGTGCCACCAAGACTAGCGGGAGTTCGGATAGAAACACCGGGGAGCTGTTTTTT. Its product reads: CATKTSGSSDRNTGELFF.